This entry lists 6 T cell receptor beta chains sequenced from one sample in a study of T cells in Graves' hyperthyroidism and ophthalmopathy. Amplified regions were TCR beta CDR3 sequences from RNA transcripts. With the HTBI primer set, the TCR CDR3 went through a first round of RT-PCR. TCRdb re-called the multiplex PCR reads with MiXCR, one entry per CDR3 protein. The sample shows about 600,000 distinct CDR3 sequences, about a sixth of them seen only once. The sample taken for sequencing was blood. The receptors come from a woman in her thirties or forties with Graves' ophthalmopathy.

A few counts support this clonotype. The genes are TRBV18 and TRBJ1-3; D not resolved. Germline V gene data show CDR1 as KGHSH and CDR2 as LQKENI. CDR3 length: 15 residues. V dropped 1 base and J dropped 2 bases, with 9 bases sitting between them. The CDR3 spells CASSPQDGAGNTIYF. The CDR3 nucleotides are TGTGCCAGCTCACCACAGGATGGGGCTGGAAACACCATATATTTT.

This clonotype has just a few counts. The chain recombines TRBV28 with TRBJ2-1, with D uncertain. The CDR3 is 15 residues long. CDR1 and CDR2 (germline): MDHEN, SYDVKM. V was cut by 3 bases and J by 1 base, with 10 bases left in between. DNA for the CDR3: TGTGCCAGCAGTTTTGGGGTTACGTCCTACAATGAGCAGTTCTTC. Translated, it gives CASSFGVTSYNEQFF. Together with reference TRBV28 and TRBJ2-1, the CDR3 gives the full variable domain: DVKVTQSSRYLVKRTGEKVFLECVQDMDHENMFWYRQDPGLGLRLIYFSYDVKMKEKGDIPEGYSVSREKKERFSLILESASTNQTSMYLCASSFGVTSYNEQFFGPGTRLTVL.

This clonotype was seen ten or more times. The chain couples TRBV6-1 to TRBJ1-4; no definite D call. The CDR3 length is 12 residues. Germline CDR1 and CDR2: MNHNS and SASEGT. Trimming left V 6 bases short and J 8 bases short, with 10 bases between. The CDR3 is CASSSPGEKLFF. The DNA of the CDR3 is TGTGCCAGCAGCTCCCCCGGAGAAAAACTGTTTTTT.

This clonotype was detected many times. The rearrangement joins TRBV20-1 to TRBJ2-5; D is unresolved. Trimming pared 6 bases from V and 0 bases from J, leaving 5 bases between. The CDR3 length is 11 residues. Germline-derived CDR1 and CDR2 are DFQATT and SNEGSKA (reference sequence). The CDR3 reads CSARNQETQYF. In DNA, the CDR3 is TGCAGTGCCCGAAACCAAGAGACCCAGTACTTC.

This clonotype was counted at least ten times. The chain is built from TRBV20-1 and TRBJ2-5; TRBD2 is a possible D gene (6 bases). Trimming pared 6 bases from V and 5 bases from J, leaving 13 bases between. Germline V gene data show CDR1 as DFQATT and CDR2 as SNEGSKA (reference sequence). This CDR3 has 12 residues. CDR3 bases: TGCAGTGCGGCCGGGACTGAGGAGACCCAGTACTTC. Translating gives CSAAGTEETQYF.

This clonotype has ten or more counts. The chain employs TRBV5-1 and TRBJ2-7; D may match TRBD1 or TRBD2 (5 bases each). In germline, CDR1 is SGHRS, CDR2 YFSETQ. Trimming left V 5 bases short and J 3 bases short, with 12 bases between. This CDR3 spans 13 amino acids. CDR3 nucleotide sequence: TGCGCCAGCAGTAGGACTCAGGGCTACGAGCAGTACTTC. Amino acid sequence: CASSRTQGYEQYF.